This TCR beta chain emerged from a study of blood T cell repertoires in COVID-19. Study-level information: Some COVID-19 samples were acute and others convalescent; all came from the United States, Italy and Spain. In each case, the material was cDNA or gDNA derived from T cells, B-cell-depleted T cells, or PBMCs.

In the authors' workflow: The assay estimated nucleated cells by amplifying reference gene primers. TCRdb's table, derived via immunoSEQ multiplex PCR, lists solely in-frame clones and lacks some. D and trimming were read from the DNA, whereas the V and J calls and clone size are those reported in that table. The sample contains under 200,000 clones, more than 75% of which appear only once. Sequencing was carried out using peripheral blood. The clonotype originates from a woman between 40 and 50 years old with COVID-19, enrolled during active disease.

The CDR3 reads CASSLGGRDIQYF. The CDR3 DNA reads as TGTGCCAGCAGCTTGGGCGGGAGAGACATTCAGTACTTC. V is TRBV7-9 and J is TRBJ2-4, with 7 positions matching TRBD2. The ends lost 3 bases at V and 8 bases at J; junction bases unmatched: 4. The CDR3 is 13 amino acids. Per the germline V gene, CDR1 is SEHNR and CDR2 is FQNEAQ (reference sequence).